This T cell receptor beta chain was observed in a study of blood T cell repertoires in COVID-19 (dated by TCRdb to 2018 to 2020). In terms of the full investigation: Samples covering the acute and convalescent phases of COVID-19 were provided by collaborators in the United States, Italy and Spain. The prospective study material was composed of cDNA or gDNA derived from T cells, B-cell-depleted T cells, or PBMCs. The dataset comprised deeply sampled blood TCRbeta repertoires from subjects exposed to, actively infected with, or recovered from COVID-19. The repertoires were released in a freely available public database intended as a resource for research on the immune response to SARS-CoV-2. Samples came from the ongoing ImmuneRACE study (first 160 participants) plus 1,254 subjects from 6 global collaborators. The sample metadata nearly always contained a de-identified subject ID, COVID-19 status, age in years and sex. Where HLA class I and class II types were available, the types were taken from metadata supplied by the sample provider, not from assay-based typing.

TCRbeta CDR3 regions were amplified from genomic DNA by means of the immunoSEQ Assay, a bias-controlled multiplex PCR. In the original analysis: Within the assay, amplification of reference gene primers was used to estimate how many nucleated cells each sample contained. Sequence reads were collapsed and filtered to measure the absolute abundance of every unique TCRbeta CDR3 rearrangement. For each sample, productive Simpson clonality was calculated as the square root of Simpson's diversity index across productive rearrangements. The clones in this table, taken by TCRdb from immuneACCESS, are in-frame only. Not every clone is retained; where verified, under half of the shortfall comes from an unresolved V gene, and the cause of the rest is unknown. From that table come the V and J calls and clone size; the DNA was used to work out D and trimming. The sample table contains 310,000 or so clones; only one count was recorded for 90% of them. The ten largest account for roughly 1.1% of the sample.

The study at large found these results: The amount of clinical and demographic metadata varied by source and participant and was provided uncurated.

Details on this clone: It lacks a known antigen. Per-base quality was not reported, and no clone a single base away is much larger than it.

In the prospective study, participants were about 18 to 95 years old, resided in fewer than 25 geographic areas of the United States, and were enrolled through a virtual design. To assign participants to cohorts, the prospective study relied on clinical history that participants themselves reported in a screening survey and a study questionnaire. For ImmuneRACE Cohort 3, a participant was defined as recovered based on two consecutive negative NP/OP PCR tests, clearance by a healthcare professional, or resolution of symptoms. In the prospective study, mobile phlebotomists collected whole blood, serum and a nasopharyngeal or oropharyngeal swab from each participant. Over a roughly two-month period, participants in the prospective study had the option of providing additional blood draws and questionnaires. Blood samples from the prospective study were shipped frozen or at room temperature prior to DNA extraction.

Via the germline V gene, CDR1 is MNHEY and CDR2 SVGEGT. The CDR3 contains 14 residues, cysteine and phenylalanine counted. The DNA shown is the 42-base CDR3, in frame from base 1. Trimming leaves V shorter by 6 bases and J shorter by 3 bases, with the junction holding 5 bases beyond the gene matches. This clonotype was sampled from a woman in her twenties or thirties who had recovered from COVID-19. The sequence is built from TRBV6-2 or TRBV6-3 and TRBJ2-7, with 10 junctional bases fitting TRBD2. Specimen: PBMCs or T cells enriched from blood (not recorded which). CDR3 region: CASSPAGGHYEQYF. The nucleotide sequence is TGTGCCAGCAGCCCAGCGGGAGGGCACTACGAGCAGTACTTC.